These T cell receptor beta chains were read from a single sample in a study of blood T cells in healthy people across ages. TCRdb ran MiXCR on the 5' RACE reads and lists one entry per CDR3 protein. In the table there are 700,000 or so distinct CDR3 sequences, over 20% of which are singletons. What was sequenced was blood. All receptors come from a man between 70 and 80 years old in good health. The CDR3 runs from the conserved cysteine through the conserved F or W. A D gene is named only where the DNA matches it firmly. For some rows the clone size is stated as once, few or many, or as a class when expanded; others skip it.

J gene: TRBJ1-2
V gene: TRBV6-6
clone size: .
D gene: TRBD1
CDR3 protein: CASIQDRARGGYTF
CDR3 DNA: TGTGCCAGCATTCAGGACAGGGCGAGGGGTGGCTACACCTTC

J gene: TRBJ2-3
V gene: TRBV4-1
clone size: .
D gene: .
CDR3 protein: CATKRDGLSTDTQYF
CDR3 DNA: TGCGCCACCAAACGTGACGGCTTAAGCACAGATACGCAGTATTTT

J gene: TRBJ2-1
V gene: TRBV18
clone size: few
D gene: TRBD2
CDR3 protein: CASSPPERGGYNEQFF
CDR3 DNA: TGTGCCAGCTCACCACCGGAACGGGGGGGCTACAATGAGCAGTTCTTC

J gene: TRBJ1-1
V gene: TRBV5-1
clone size: .
D gene: .
CDR3 protein: CTSSLASGPGTEAFF
CDR3 DNA: TGCACCAGCAGCTTGGCCTCAGGTCCGGGCACTGAAGCTTTCTTT

J gene: TRBJ1-5
V gene: TRBV12-3/TRBV12-4
clone size: .
D gene: .
CDR3 protein: CASNPGWRSQPQHF
CDR3 DNA: TGTGCCAGCAATCCAGGTTGGCGCAGTCAGCCCCAGCATTTT

J gene: TRBJ2-3
V gene: TRBV18
clone size: few
D gene: .
CDR3 protein: CASSRRTASTDTQYF
CDR3 DNA: TGTGCCAGCTCCCGTAGGACAGCCAGCACAGATACGCAGTATTTT

J gene: TRBJ2-5
V gene: TRBV20-1
clone size: .
D gene: .
CDR3 protein: CSARDLRRGETQYF
CDR3 DNA: TGCAGTGCTAGAGATCTTAGGAGGGGGGAGACCCAGTACTTC

J gene: TRBJ2-5
V gene: TRBV2
clone size: .
D gene: TRBD2
CDR3 protein: CASNAEGTSGTQYF
CDR3 DNA: TGTGCCAGCAACGCGGAGGGGACTAGCGGAACCCAGTACTTC

J gene: TRBJ2-4
V gene: TRBV7-2
clone size: .
D gene: TRBD1
CDR3 protein: CASSSRGTGTKNIQYF
CDR3 DNA: TGTGCCAGCAGCTCCCGCGGGACAGGGACCAAAAACATTCAGTACTTC

J gene: TRBJ2-1
V gene: TRBV24-1
clone size: few
D gene: .
CDR3 protein: CATSLPRDNEQFF
CDR3 DNA: TGTGCCACCAGCCTCCCTAGGGACAATGAGCAGTTCTTC

J gene: TRBJ1-2
V gene: TRBV6-5
clone size: few
D gene: .
CDR3 protein: CASSYSRGHYGYTF
CDR3 DNA: TGTGCCAGCAGTTACTCCAGGGGCCACTATGGCTACACCTTC

J gene: TRBJ2-2
V gene: TRBV15
clone size: .
D gene: TRBD2
CDR3 protein: CATSRDRLAANTGELFF
CDR3 DNA: TGTGCCACCAGCAGAGATCGACTAGCGGCGAACACCGGGGAGCTGTTTTTT

J gene: TRBJ1-1
V gene: TRBV28
clone size: .
D gene: .
CDR3 protein: CASRIPGQYTEAFF
CDR3 DNA: TGTGCCAGCAGGATCCCGGGACAATACACTGAAGCTTTCTTT

J gene: TRBJ1-2
V gene: TRBV7-2
clone size: many
D gene: TRBD1
CDR3 protein: CASSLWGQGVYGYTF
CDR3 DNA: TGTGCCAGCAGCTTATGGGGTCAGGGGGTTTACGGCTACACCTTC

J gene: TRBJ2-4
V gene: TRBV4-3
clone size: few
D gene: TRBD2
CDR3 protein: CASSQDGVLAGGPKNIQYF
CDR3 DNA: TGCGCCAGCAGCCAAGATGGAGTGTTAGCGGGAGGGCCCAAAAACATTCAGTACTTC

J gene: TRBJ2-3
V gene: TRBV5-1
clone size: few
D gene: TRBD2
CDR3 protein: CASSPGLAVTTDTQYF
CDR3 DNA: TGCGCCAGCAGCCCTGGACTAGCGGTGACCACAGATACGCAGTATTTT

J gene: TRBJ2-1
V gene: TRBV24-1
clone size: .
D gene: .
CDR3 protein: CATGRGLQSREQFF
CDR3 DNA: TGTGCCACCGGTCGCGGACTACAATCGCGCGAGCAGTTCTTC

J gene: TRBJ2-7
V gene: TRBV6-6
clone size: .
D gene: TRBD1
CDR3 protein: CASSARDRSYEQYF
CDR3 DNA: TGTGCCAGCAGTGCCCGGGACAGGTCCTACGAGCAGTACTTC

J gene: TRBJ2-3
V gene: TRBV23-1
clone size: .
D gene: .
CDR3 protein: CASSLHFSGDTQYF
CDR3 DNA: TGCGCCAGCAGCCTGCACTTCTCAGGGGATACGCAGTATTTT

J gene: TRBJ2-2
V gene: TRBV20-1
clone size: few
D gene: .
CDR3 protein: CSARVVLNTGELFF
CDR3 DNA: TGCAGTGCTAGGGTTGTACTGAACACCGGGGAGCTGTTTTTT

J gene: TRBJ2-3
V gene: TRBV12-3/TRBV12-4
clone size: once
D gene: .
CDR3 protein: CASSLDAAGASTDTQYF
CDR3 DNA: TGTGCCAGCAGTTTAGACGCGGCAGGGGCTAGCACAGATACGCAGTATTTT

J gene: TRBJ2-3
V gene: TRBV7-9
clone size: .
D gene: TRBD2
CDR3 protein: CASSLVLAGAQYF
CDR3 DNA: TGTGCCAGCAGCTTAGTCCTAGCGGGAGCCCAGTATTTT

J gene: TRBJ2-3
V gene: TRBV5-1
clone size: few
D gene: TRBD2
CDR3 protein: CASSSGLSSGGSDTQYF
CDR3 DNA: TGCGCCAGCAGCTCGGGACTTTCTAGCGGGGGCTCAGATACGCAGTATTTT

J gene: TRBJ2-1
V gene: TRBV5-1
clone size: many
D gene: .
CDR3 protein: CASSDSTGWNEQFF
CDR3 DNA: TGCGCCAGCAGCGACTCCACAGGTTGGAATGAGCAGTTCTTC

J gene: TRBJ1-1
V gene: TRBV19
clone size: few
D gene: TRBD1
CDR3 protein: CASSIGDDRGLGAFF
CDR3 DNA: TGTGCCAGTAGTATAGGCGACGACAGGGGTCTAGGAGCTTTCTTT

J gene: TRBJ2-5
V gene: TRBV9
clone size: few
D gene: TRBD2
CDR3 protein: CASSASGRAETQYF
CDR3 DNA: TGTGCCAGCAGCGCTAGCGGGAGGGCGGAGACCCAGTACTTC

J gene: TRBJ2-2
V gene: TRBV6-6
clone size: .
D gene: .
CDR3 protein: CASSDSGGIRTGELFF
CDR3 DNA: TGTGCCAGCAGTGACTCCGGGGGAATTCGCACCGGGGAGCTGTTTTTT

J gene: TRBJ2-5
V gene: TRBV4-3
clone size: .
D gene: .
CDR3 protein: CASSQDGGGWETQYF
CDR3 DNA: TGCGCCAGCAGCCAAGATGGTGGAGGGTGGGAGACCCAGTACTTC

J gene: TRBJ1-1
V gene: TRBV15
clone size: .
D gene: .
CDR3 protein: CATSRADIMRAFF
CDR3 DNA: TGTGCCACCAGCAGAGCCGACATAATGCGGGCTTTCTTT

J gene: TRBJ2-4
V gene: TRBV28
clone size: .
D gene: .
CDR3 protein: CASSIPTGDKNIQYF
CDR3 DNA: TGTGCCAGCAGTATACCGACAGGAGACAAAAACATTCAGTACTTC

J gene: TRBJ2-1
V gene: TRBV3-1
clone size: .
D gene: .
CDR3 protein: CASSFIRASYNEQFF
CDR3 DNA: TGTGCCAGCAGCTTTATTAGGGCGTCCTACAATGAGCAGTTCTTC

J gene: TRBJ2-3
V gene: TRBV5-1
clone size: .
D gene: .
CDR3 protein: CASSDTAGGDTQYF
CDR3 DNA: TGCGCCAGCAGCGACACTGCCGGGGGAGATACGCAGTATTTT

J gene: TRBJ1-1
V gene: TRBV2
clone size: .
D gene: .
CDR3 protein: CASSVGGRGNTEAFF
CDR3 DNA: TGTGCCAGCAGTGTGGGGGGCCGGGGAAACACTGAAGCTTTCTTT

J gene: TRBJ2-1
V gene: TRBV20-1
clone size: .
D gene: TRBD1
CDR3 protein: CSALTGTGDNEQFF
CDR3 DNA: TGCAGTGCTCTGACGGGGACAGGGGACAATGAGCAGTTCTTC

J gene: TRBJ1-4
V gene: TRBV20-1
clone size: .
D gene: .
CDR3 protein: CSARRGLQGSNEKLFF
CDR3 DNA: TGCAGTGCTAGGAGGGGTTTACAGGGTTCTAATGAAAAACTGTTTTTT